The TCR beta chain described here comes from a study of OX40 agonist ivuxolimab in advanced cancers. The CDR3 has 14 residues. Per germline, CDR1 LNHDA and CDR2 SQIVND (reference sequence). The V end was cut by 5 bases, the J end by 10 bases, with 15 bases between. General observations from the study: Average numbers of expanded clones were greater in CD8+ T cells than in CD4+.

Here immunoSEQ multiplex PCR was the method, and the copy in TCRdb shows in-frame clones only, minus some. The sample includes about 83,000 clones, about 86% seen only once; the top ten take approximately 1.7%. About this clone: Its antigen remains unknown.

The V call is TRBV19, the J call TRBJ1-6; a possible D gene is TRBD1 (6 bases). This TCR was sampled from an adult with an advanced solid tumor such as melanoma, head and neck, liver or kidney cancer. Source: CD4+ or CD8+ T cells sorted from blood, taken in a trial of the OX40 agonist ivuxolimab. For the CDR3, the DNA is TGTGCCAGTAGTGGAGGGCAGGGGAGGTCACCCCTCCACTTT. Translating gives CASSGGQGRSPLHF.